This T cell receptor beta chain was profiled in a study of cytomegalovirus exposure and HLA in healthy donors. V was cut by 7 bases and J by 6 bases, with 19 bases left in between. This CDR3 has 14 amino acids. Per the germline V gene, CDR1 is MNHEY and CDR2 is SMNVEV (reference sequence). The PCR had 60 Vbeta and 13 Jbeta primers. Libraries were prepared by immunoSEQ multiplex PCR; TCRdb keeps only in-frame clonotypes and omits some of them. The repertoire holds about 84,000 clones, with over 75% as singletons. About this clone: The antigen remains unidentified.

Study-level results: A few CMV-associated chains were confirmed in vitro to be specific for CMV antigens. HLA allele associations emerged for around 15,000 TCR beta sequences in a later analysis, at 0.05 false discovery rate. Some V segments, TRBV6-2 and TRBV6-3 among them, were indistinguishable and were therefore excluded.

The clonotype originates from a male donor in good health and CMV-seropositive. V is TRBV27 and J is TRBJ2-7; possible D gene TRBD2, 6 bases. Material for sequencing was PBMCs. The CDR3 sequence is CASTFGHPGGEQYF. DNA of the CDR3: TGTGCCAGCACCTTTGGACACCCCGGGGGCGAGCAGTACTTC.